These 5 T cell receptor beta chains were all obtained from the same sample, sequenced in a study of blood T cell repertoires in COVID-19. Method: immunoSEQ multiplex PCR; TCRdb's copy keeps in-frame clones and lacks some. The sample has around 55,000 clones, approximately 90% seen once. Sequencing input: peripheral blood. The receptors here all came from a human donor with active COVID-19. The donor label of this sample is uncertain.

The rearrangement uses TRBV7-2 and TRBJ2-3; no clear D gene. V lost 1 base and J 2 bases, leaving 10 bases between the germline ends. Germline lookup yields CDR1 SGHTA and CDR2 FQGNSA. The CDR3 runs 15 residues. This chain's CDR3 is CASSLGLRYTDTQYF. CDR3 sequence (DNA): TGTGCCAGCAGCTTAGGCCTCAGGTACACAGATACGCAGTATTTT.

The chain joins TRBV19 to TRBJ2-2, with 9 bases identical to TRBD1. The trim removed 6 bases at V and 4 bases at J, leaving 0 bases unmatched. CDR3 length equals 13 residues. The V gene's germline CDR1 is LNHDA and CDR2 SQIVND (reference sequence). The CDR3 here is CASRTGGTGELFF. For the CDR3, the DNA is TGTGCCAGTAGGACAGGGGGCACCGGGGAGCTGTTTTTT.

The rearrangement joins TRBV5-1 to TRBJ1-3; D is ambiguous. The V end was cut by 4 bases, the J end by 4 bases, with 6 bases between. The germline V gene has CDR1 SGHRS and CDR2 YFSETQ. The CDR3 is made up of 12 amino acids. CDR3 coding DNA: TGCGCCAGCAGCCCTGAGGGAAACACCATATATTTT. This encodes CASSPEGNTIYF.

The genes are TRBV6-6 and TRBJ1-6; possible D gene TRBD1, 5 bases. Between the trimmed V and J ends, which lost 4 bases and 0 bases, there was a span of 10 bases. Germline V gene data show CDR1 as MNHNY and CDR2 as SVGAGI (reference sequence). The CDR3 loop spans 16 amino acids. This CDR3 reads CASSWSGYSYNSPLHF. Written as DNA, the CDR3 is TGTGCCAGCAGTTGGTCAGGGTACTCCTATAATTCACCCCTCCACTTT.

The rearrangement joins TRBV10-3 to TRBJ1-5, with a possible D match to TRBD1 (6 bases). V gave up 5 bases and J gave up 4 bases, with 12 bases separating them. Germline CDR1 is ENHRY and CDR2 is SYGVKD. The CDR3 sequence is 14 residues long. The CDR3 protein is CAISQGPPNQPQHF. The CDR3 DNA reads TGTGCCATCAGTCAGGGGCCTCCTAATCAGCCCCAGCATTTT.